The clone carrying this TCR beta chain has more than one count but fewer than ten. Its antigen is as yet unknown. This specimen belongs to a study of identical twins. Study findings and constraints: Within cord blood, abundant beta clonotypes carried fewer insertions, but memory repertoires showed no such trend. There was an excess of low generation probability in the out-of-frame alpha sequences that twins shared.

In germline, CDR1 is SGHRS, CDR2 YFSETQ. With 0 bases removed from V and 1 base from J, the gap between germline ends came to 10 bases. This CDR3 spans 16 amino acids. TCRdb itself ran the 5' RACE reads through MiXCR, one entry per CDR3 protein. The data contain about 520,000 distinct CDR3 sequences, around 20% of them singletons. This same sample was also taken into another study, of T cells expressing NK-cell markers. That report adds: Dominance of the CD3+CD56-NKG2C+ fraction by these clonotypes also held in four donors.

The sequence was obtained from a young woman in good health. The chain uses TRBV5-1 and TRBJ2-2, with D maybe TRBD2 (6 bases). The sample consisted of CD4+ T cells sorted from blood. The CDR3 reads CASSLAGARNTGELFF. The CDR3 nucleotides are TGCGCCAGCAGCTTGGCGGGAGCCAGGAACACCGGGGAGCTGTTTTTT.